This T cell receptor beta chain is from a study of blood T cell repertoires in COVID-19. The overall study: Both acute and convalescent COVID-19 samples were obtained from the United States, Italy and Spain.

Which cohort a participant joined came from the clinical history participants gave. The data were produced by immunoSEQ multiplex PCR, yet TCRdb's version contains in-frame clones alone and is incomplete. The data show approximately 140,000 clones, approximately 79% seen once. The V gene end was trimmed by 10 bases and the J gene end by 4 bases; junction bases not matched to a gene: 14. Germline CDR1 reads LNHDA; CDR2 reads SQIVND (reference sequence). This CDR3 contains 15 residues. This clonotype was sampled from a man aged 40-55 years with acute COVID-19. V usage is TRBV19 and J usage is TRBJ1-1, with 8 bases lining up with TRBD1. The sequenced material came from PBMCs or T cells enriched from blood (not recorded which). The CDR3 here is CAIIDRGSVGTEAFF. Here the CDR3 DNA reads TGTGCCATCATCGACAGGGGTAGTGTTGGCACTGAAGCTTTCTTT.